One and the same sample provided the 8 T cell receptor beta chains below, sequenced in a study of graft-versus-host responses after intestinal transplantation (dated by TCRdb to about 2021). Preparation of the library involved the immunoSEQ multiplex PCR assay. The table comes from immuneACCESS by way of TCRdb, which keeps in-frame sequences with V and J called. Part of the clones is missing from these tables; in studies checked, under half for an unresolved V gene and the rest for unknown reasons. In this sample the table shows over 20,000 clones, roughly 92% of which occur a single time. Approximately 42% of the sample rests with the top ten. The sequencing here drew on PBMCs, taken about 250 days after intestinal transplant. Receptors originate from a human patient who received an intestinal transplant, so some T cells may come from the graft donor.

The rearrangement joins TRBV7-8 to TRBJ2-7; a possible D gene is TRBD2 (5 bases). The ends were cut back, 0 bases at V and 4 bases at J, with 13 bases in the middle. Germline V gives CDR1 SGHVS, CDR2 FQNEAQ. This CDR3 has 15 amino acids. The CDR3 spells CASSLAGDPGYEQYF. CDR3 in DNA: TGTGCCAGCAGCTTAGCGGGAGACCCTGGATACGAGCAGTACTTC.

The gene calls are TRBV27 and TRBJ1-5; TRBD1 aligns across 10 bases. Germline CDR1 MNHEY, CDR2 SMNVEV (reference sequence). V lost 7 bases to trimming and J lost 1 base; unmatched junction nucleotides: 7. This CDR3 has 16 amino acids. This CDR3 reads CASKLGQGGSNQPQHF. CDR3 DNA sequence: TGTGCCAGCAAACTAGGACAGGGGGGGAGCAATCAGCCCCAGCATTTT.

This clone was detected only once. This chain joins TRBV9 and TRBJ2-1; the D is unclear. This CDR3 has 11 residues. V gave up 4 bases and J gave up 4 bases, with 3 bases separating them. Germline CDR1 and CDR2: SGDLS and YYNGEE. This CDR3 is CASSLYNEQFF. CDR3 nucleotide sequence: TGTGCCAGCAGCCTTTACAATGAGCAGTTCTTC.

In regard to this clone: Other DNA sequences in this sample translate to the same CDR3. V is TRBV11-2 and J is TRBJ1-4, with 7 bases that match TRBD1. Germline CDR1 and CDR2: SGHAT and FQNNGV. The CDR3 length is 17 residues. The trim removed 1 base at V and 0 bases at J, leaving 5 bases unmatched. The CDR3 sequence: CASSLAGQLATNEKLFF. The DNA for the CDR3 is TGTGCCAGCAGCTTAGCGGGACAGCTTGCAACTAATGAAAAACTGTTTTTT.

J is TRBJ2-7 and V is TRBV19; no clear D. The CDR3 is made up of 13 amino acids. V was trimmed by 3 bases and J by 0 bases, leaving 6 bases between them. Germline V CDR1 and CDR2: LNHDA, SQIVND (reference sequence). CDR3 loop: CASSIRLSYEQYF. The CDR3 DNA reads as TGTGCCAGTAGTATTCGCCTCTCCTACGAGCAGTACTTC.

The chain links TRBV7-6 to TRBJ2-1; no clear D gene. This CDR3 is built from 11 residues. V shed 5 bases and J shed 12 bases, with 11 bases lying between them. The germline V gene encodes CDR1 SGHVS and CDR2 FNYEAQ. The CDR3 DNA reads TGTGCCAGCAGCCCTGGGGAATTGCAGTTCTTC. It translates to CASSPGELQFF.

The V and J genes are TRBV6-5 and TRBJ1-5; D perhaps matches TRBD1 (5 bases). The germline V and J ends were trimmed by 5 bases and 0 bases, with 11 bases remaining between them. The CDR3 is 15 residues long. Germline V gene sequence: CDR1 MNHEY, CDR2 SVGAGI. This chain's CDR3 is CASSPTGGSNQPQHF. CDR3 in DNA: TGTGCCAGCAGTCCTACGGGGGGTAGCAATCAGCCCCAGCATTTT.

The chain carries TRBV5-1 and TRBJ2-7; tentatively, D is TRBD1 (5 bases). This CDR3 has 13 amino acids. Germline CDR1 reads SGHRS; CDR2 reads YFSETQ. V lost 0 bases and J lost 3, with 7 bases in between. The CDR3 loop is CASSLGGHYEQYF. The DNA for the CDR3 is TGCGCCAGCAGCTTGGGGGGCCACTACGAGCAGTACTTC.